Listed below are T cell receptor beta chains from one sample, sequenced in a study of blood T cell repertoires in COVID-19. Data came from immunoSEQ multiplex PCR; TCRdb stores just in-frame clones and leaves some out. There are about 75,000 clones in the sample; around 90% occur only once, and roughly a fifth lies in the top ten. Sequenced sample: peripheral blood. These TCRs come from a human donor in a cohort sampled during active COVID-19. CDR3s include the opening cysteine and the closing phenylalanine or tryptophan. Each record gives: J gene, clone size, CDR3 length, V gene, D gene, CDR3 protein, CDR3 DNA. The D gene is left open where the match is weak. Rows may omit the clone size; those that give it use once, few, many or a size class.

>TRBJ1-6|.|18|TRBV27|TRBD1
CASSLRADGGGRNSPLHF
TGTGCCAGCAGTTTAAGGGCCGATGGAGGGGGCAGGAATTCACCCCTCCACTTT
>TRBJ2-3|.|14|TRBV2|.
CADSLSGPTDTQYF
TGTGCCGACTCCCTTAGCGGCCCCACAGATACGCAGTATTTT
>TRBJ2-1|.|13|TRBV23-1|.
CASKSWEVHEQFF
TGCGCCAGCAAGTCGTGGGAGGTGCATGAGCAGTTCTTC
>TRBJ2-3|once|15|TRBV24-1|TRBD1
CATGRATGGTDTQYF
TGTGCCACCGGCCGCGCGACAGGGGGGACAGATACGCAGTATTTT
>TRBJ1-2|.|15|TRBV27|TRBD1
CASRLQGAVGYGYTF
TGTGCCAGCAGGTTACAGGGGGCGGTTGGCTATGGCTACACCTTC
>TRBJ2-3|.|15|TRBV11-2|TRBD2
CASSLYWGGGDTQYF
TGTGCCAGCAGCTTATACTGGGGCGGGGGAGATACGCAGTATTTT
>TRBJ2-5|few|16|TRBV11-2|.
CASSLDLGDTQETQYF
TGTGCCAGCAGCTTAGATCTGGGGGACACGCAAGAGACCCAGTACTTC
>TRBJ1-2|.|12|TRBV6-5|TRBD1
CASSPGGNGYTF
TGTGCCAGCAGTCCAGGGGGCAATGGCTACACCTTC
>TRBJ2-2|few|15|TRBV5-4|TRBD2
CASSLTSGNTGELFF
TGTGCCAGCAGCTTGACTAGCGGGAACACCGGGGAGCTGTTTTTT
>TRBJ2-1|.|15|TRBV19|.
CASRTRSRSYNEQFF
TGTGCCAGTAGGACTAGATCTCGTTCCTACAATGAGCAGTTCTTC
>TRBJ1-4|.|15|TRBV28|.
CASSLAGGNNEKLFF
TGTGCCAGCAGTTTGGCGGGGGGCAATAATGAAAAACTGTTTTTT
>TRBJ2-5|.|12|TRBV11-3|.
CASRGAGKTQYF
TGTGCCAGCAGGGGGGCAGGAAAGACCCAGTACTTC
>TRBJ2-6|.|21|TRBV4-3|TRBD1
CASSPYIRDRGRSGGANVLTF
TGCGCCAGCAGCCCATACATCCGGGACAGGGGGAGGTCTGGCGGGGCCAACGTCCTGACTTTC
>TRBJ2-1|.|12|TRBV6-6|TRBD2
CASNSGSREQFF
TGTGCCAGCAACAGCGGGAGCCGCGAGCAGTTCTTC
>TRBJ1-5|.|14|TRBV2|.
CASSVLSVNQPQHF
TGTGCCAGCAGTGTCCTAAGTGTCAATCAGCCCCAGCATTTT
>TRBJ2-5|.|13|TRBV7-7|.
CASSLPGGETQYF
TGTGCCAGCAGCTTACCTGGCGGGGAGACCCAGTACTTC
>TRBJ2-7|.|16|TRBV5-1|TRBD1
CASSLGQGAGLNEQYF
TGCGCCAGCAGCTTGGGTCAGGGGGCGGGACTGAACGAGCAGTACTTC
>TRBJ2-5|.|12|TRBV2|.
CASSMAGETQYF
TGTGCCAGCAGCATGGCGGGGGAGACCCAGTACTTC
>TRBJ1-2|.|15|TRBV3-1/TRBV3-2|.
CASSRRAGSDYGYTF
TGTGCCAGCAGCCGGAGAGCGGGATCGGACTATGGCTACACCTTC
>TRBJ2-5|.|15|TRBV9|.
CASSVGGHLQETQYF
TGTGCCAGCAGCGTAGGGGGGCACCTTCAAGAGACCCAGTACTTC
>TRBJ2-7|.|11|TRBV29-1|.
CSVAGTYEQYF
TGCAGCGTGGCAGGGACCTACGAGCAGTACTTC
>TRBJ2-7|once|17|TRBV6-6|TRBD2
CASSRKYVSGGQIEQYF
TGTGCCAGCAGTCGCAAATATGTTAGCGGGGGGCAGATCGAGCAGTACTTC
>TRBJ2-5|few|15|TRBV7-6|.
CASSLGTTRGETQYF
TGTGCCAGCAGCTTAGGGACTACCAGAGGGGAGACCCAGTACTTC
>TRBJ2-2|.|16|TRBV3-1/TRBV3-2|TRBD2
CASSLASGGNTGELFF
TGTGCCAGCAGCCTTGCTAGCGGGGGGAACACCGGGGAGCTGTTTTTT
>TRBJ2-7|once|14|TRBV11-2|TRBD2
CASRLGGRASEQYF
TGTGCCAGCAGGTTGGGGGGGAGGGCCTCCGAGCAGTACTTC
>TRBJ1-2|.|13|TRBV5-1|TRBD1
CASSADRGRGYTF
TGCGCCAGCAGCGCGGACAGGGGACGTGGCTACACCTTC
>TRBJ1-1|.|16|TRBV6-4|.
CACGPGFKPGWAEAFF
TGTGCCTGCGGCCCCGGCTTCAAGCCAGGGTGGGCTGAAGCTTTCTTT
>TRBJ2-1|.|18|TRBV10-3|TRBD1
CAISEGRFQAGGYNEQFF
TGTGCCATCAGTGAGGGGCGTTTCCAGGCAGGGGGTTACAATGAGCAGTTCTTC
>TRBJ1-2|.|16|TRBV21-1|.
CASSKGGQGDSYGYTF
TGTGCCAGCAGCAAAGGGGGACAGGGGGACTCTTATGGCTACACCTTC
>TRBJ2-2|.|13|TRBV7-9|.
CASSSFNTGELFF
TGTGCCAGCAGCTCCTTTAACACCGGGGAGCTGTTTTTT
>TRBJ2-5|once|17|TRBV9|TRBD2
CASNPSGGAGLQETQYF
TGTGCCAGCAACCCTAGCGGGGGGGCAGGCCTCCAAGAGACCCAGTACTTC
>TRBJ2-2|few|14|TRBV9|.
CASSVKGTGGELFF
TGTGCCAGCAGCGTAAAAGGGACTGGCGGGGAGCTGTTTTTT
>TRBJ2-7|once|15|TRBV9|.
CASSVASSGSYEQYF
TGTGCCAGCAGCGTAGCGTCTTCCGGGAGCTACGAGCAGTACTTC
>TRBJ2-5|.|16|TRBV28|TRBD2
CASSLSGSGRGKTQYF
TGTGCCAGCAGTTTATCGGGTAGCGGGAGGGGGAAGACCCAGTACTTC
>TRBJ1-4|.|15|TRBV7-9|TRBD1
CASSPTGAPNEKLFF
TGTGCCAGCAGCCCCACAGGGGCCCCTAATGAAAAACTGTTTTTT
>TRBJ2-1|.|15|TRBV13|TRBD2
CASSLRLASLDEQFF
TGTGCCAGCAGCTTAAGACTAGCGTCGCTGGATGAGCAGTTCTTC
>TRBJ1-1|.|15|TRBV7-2|TRBD1
CASSLKTGFNTEAFF
TGTGCCAGCAGCTTAAAGACAGGGTTTAACACTGAAGCTTTCTTT
>TRBJ2-5|.|11|TRBV2|.
CASSAQETQYF
TGTGCCAGCAGTGCACAAGAGACCCAGTACTTC
>TRBJ1-5|.|12|TRBV5-1|.
CASSLVGGPQHF
TGCGCCAGCAGCTTGGTAGGGGGGCCCCAGCATTTT
>TRBJ2-5|.|14|TRBV5-6|.
CASSLGQGRETQYF
TGTGCCAGCAGCCTCGGGCAGGGGAGAGAGACCCAGTACTTC
>TRBJ2-1|.|16|TRBV18|TRBD1
CASSPPGRGRINEQFF
TGTGCCAGCTCACCACCGGGAAGGGGGCGCATCAATGAGCAGTTCTTC
>TRBJ2-5|once|13|TRBV19|TRBD1
CASSPYRGETQYF
TGTGCCAGTAGCCCCTACAGGGGGGAGACCCAGTACTTC
>TRBJ1-2|.|13|TRBV9|TRBD1
CASSRDRVGGYTF
TGTGCCAGCAGCCGCGACAGGGTGGGCGGCTACACCTTC